The T cell receptor (beta chain) described here comes from a study of blood T cell repertoires in COVID-19. Losses at the gene ends were 5 bases for V and 5 bases for J; bases not matched to a gene: 5. The CDR3 contains 15 residues. Looked up from germline, CDR1 is MNHEY and CDR2 is SMNVEV (reference sequence). Produced via immunoSEQ multiplex PCR; TCRdb's table is partial and in-frame only. The sample contains roughly 11,000 clones, approximately 88% of which appear only once. The V call is TRBV27, the J call TRBJ1-4, with TRBD1 matching 10 bases. The sequenced material came from peripheral blood. The source is a human donor in a cohort sampled during active COVID-19. For the CDR3, the DNA is TGTGCCAGCAGTGACAGGGGGCGGAGAAATGAAAAACTGTTTTTT. This gives the protein CASSDRGRRNEKLFF.